The TCR beta chain described here comes from a study of T cell changes during pregnancy in multiple sclerosis. CDR3 length equals 15 residues. Germline V gene sequence: CDR1 SGHNT, CDR2 YYREEE (reference sequence). V lost 5 bases to trimming and J lost 5 bases; unmatched junction nucleotides: 11. Method: immunoSEQ multiplex PCR; TCRdb's copy keeps in-frame clones and lacks some. The data contain 85,000 to 95,000 clones, 90% to 95% of them singletons. The sample in question was peripheral blood, obtained after pregnancy. The chain uses TRBV5-4 and TRBJ2-5; TRBD2 aligns across 8 bases. The receptor was isolated from a female donor in good health, enrolled as a control in a pregnancy study. Here the CDR3 reads CASSRTGGATETQYF. For the CDR3, the DNA is TGTGCCAGCAGTCGAACCGGGGGGGCGACGGAGACCCAGTACTTC. Supplemented by reference TRBV5-4 and TRBJ2-5, the full variable domain reads ETGVTQSPTHLIKTRGQQVTLRCSSQSGHNTVSWYQQALGQGPQFIFQYYREEENGRGNFPPRFSGLQFPNYSSELNVNALELDDSALYLCASSRTGGATETQYFGPGTRLLVL.